Listed here is a single TCR beta chain. Treatment of patients with chemo-refractory metastatic non-small-cell lung cancer consisted of focal radiation plus CTLA-4 blockade with ipilimumab. Germline values: CDR1 LNHNV, CDR2 YYDKDF (reference sequence). V shed 5 bases and J shed 4 bases, with 23 bases lying between them. This CDR3 has 17 residues. This record comes from a study of radiotherapy plus CTLA-4 blockade in lung cancer. Some clones are missing from TCRdb's copy, which holds only in-frame ones; the method was immunoSEQ multiplex PCR. This sample has approximately 80,000 clones, with over 65% found just once.

This sequence joins TRBV15 and TRBJ1-2; unclear D gene. This sequence originates from a human donor with non-small cell lung cancer whose response to radiotherapy plus ipilimumab could not be evaluated. Material: peripheral blood, obtained from a patient treated with radiotherapy plus ipilimumab. The CDR3 protein is CATSCVTWCGKTYGYTF. The DNA of the CDR3 is TGTGCCACCAGCTGTGTGACATGGTGTGGAAAGACCTATGGCTACACCTTC.